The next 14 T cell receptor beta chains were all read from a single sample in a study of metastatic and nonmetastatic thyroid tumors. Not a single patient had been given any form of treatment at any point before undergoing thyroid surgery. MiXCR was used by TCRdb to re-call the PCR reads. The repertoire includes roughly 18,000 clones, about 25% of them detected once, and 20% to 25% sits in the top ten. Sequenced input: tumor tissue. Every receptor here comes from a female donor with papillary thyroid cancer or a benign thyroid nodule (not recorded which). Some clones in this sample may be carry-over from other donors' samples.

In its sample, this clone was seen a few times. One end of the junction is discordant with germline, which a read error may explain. CDR3 nucleotides: TGTGCCAGCCTGGACAGGGAGGGCACTGAAGATTTCTTT. It yields the protein CASLDREGTEDFF. V usage is TRBV6-1 and J usage is TRBJ1-1; TRBD1 agrees at 8 bases. CDR3 size: 13 residues. Looked up from germline, CDR1 is MNHNS and CDR2 is SASEGT.

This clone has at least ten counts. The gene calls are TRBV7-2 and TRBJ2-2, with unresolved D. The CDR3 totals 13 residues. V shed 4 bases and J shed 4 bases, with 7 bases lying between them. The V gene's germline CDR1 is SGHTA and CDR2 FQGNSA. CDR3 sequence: CASSSHPTGELFF. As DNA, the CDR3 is TGTGCCAGCAGCTCCCACCCCACCGGGGAGCTGTTTTTT.

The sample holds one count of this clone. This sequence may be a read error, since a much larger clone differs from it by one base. The CDR3 DNA is TGTGCCAGCAGCACCGGTCGGAAGATGTGGTACGAGCAGTACTTC. Its protein product is CASSTGRKMWYEQYF. The chain combines TRBV9 with TRBJ2-7; no clear D gene. The CDR3 totals 15 residues. CDR1 and CDR2 from the germline V gene are SGDLS and YYNGEE. V was trimmed by 4 bases and J by 4 bases, leaving 18 bases between them.

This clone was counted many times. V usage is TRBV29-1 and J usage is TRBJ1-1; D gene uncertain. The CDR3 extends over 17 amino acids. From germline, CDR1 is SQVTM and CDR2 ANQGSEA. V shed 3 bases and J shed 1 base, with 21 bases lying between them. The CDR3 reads CSVDHSGYRWRNTEAFF. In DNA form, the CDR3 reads TGCAGCGTTGATCATTCGGGCTACCGGTGGAGGAACACTGAAGCTTTCTTT.

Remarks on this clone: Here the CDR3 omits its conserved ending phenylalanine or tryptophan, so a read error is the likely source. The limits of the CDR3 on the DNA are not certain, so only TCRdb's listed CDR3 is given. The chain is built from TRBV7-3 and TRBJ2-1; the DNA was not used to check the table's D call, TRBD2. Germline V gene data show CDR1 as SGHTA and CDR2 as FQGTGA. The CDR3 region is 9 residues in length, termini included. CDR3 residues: CASSLKWAS.

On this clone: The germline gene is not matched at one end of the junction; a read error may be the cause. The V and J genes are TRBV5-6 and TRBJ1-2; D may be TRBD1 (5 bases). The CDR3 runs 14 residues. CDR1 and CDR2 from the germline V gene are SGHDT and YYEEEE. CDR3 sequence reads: CANSSLRGENGYTF. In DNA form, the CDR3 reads TGTGCCAACAGCTCCCTGAGGGGAGAAAATGGCTACACCTTC. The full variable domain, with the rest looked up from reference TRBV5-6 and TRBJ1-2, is DAGVTQSPTHLIKTRGQQVTLRCSPKSGHDTVSWYQQALGQGPQFIFQYYEEEERQRGNFPDRFSGHQFPNYSSELNVNALLLGDSALYLCANSSLRGENGYTFGSGTRLTVV.

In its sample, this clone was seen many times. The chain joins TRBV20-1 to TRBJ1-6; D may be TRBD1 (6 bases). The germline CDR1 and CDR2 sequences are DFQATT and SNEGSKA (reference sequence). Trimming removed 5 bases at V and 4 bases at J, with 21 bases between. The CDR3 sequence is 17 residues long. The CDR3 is CSAPGTSERGYNSPLHF. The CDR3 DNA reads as TGCAGTGCTCCGGGGACATCCGAGAGGGGATATAATTCACCCCTCCACTTT.

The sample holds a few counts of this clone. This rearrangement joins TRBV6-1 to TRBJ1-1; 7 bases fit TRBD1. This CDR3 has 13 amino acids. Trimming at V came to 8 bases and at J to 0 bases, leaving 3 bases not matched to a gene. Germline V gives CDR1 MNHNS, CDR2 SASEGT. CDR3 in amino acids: CASLTGMNTEAFF. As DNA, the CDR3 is TGTGCCAGCTTGACAGGGATGAACACTGAAGCTTTCTTT.

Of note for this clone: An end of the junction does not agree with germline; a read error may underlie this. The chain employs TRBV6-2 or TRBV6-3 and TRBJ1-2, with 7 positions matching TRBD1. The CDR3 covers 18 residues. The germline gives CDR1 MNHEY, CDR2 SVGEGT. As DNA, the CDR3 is TGTGCCAGCAGTCAAACCCTACAGGAGGGGGCCAGATACTATGGATACACCTTC. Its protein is CASSQTLQEGARYYGYTF.

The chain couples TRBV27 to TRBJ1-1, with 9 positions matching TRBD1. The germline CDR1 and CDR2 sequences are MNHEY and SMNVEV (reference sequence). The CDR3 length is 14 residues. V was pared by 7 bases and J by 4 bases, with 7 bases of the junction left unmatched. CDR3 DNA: TGTGCCAGCATGGACAGGGGATTTGGCACTGAAGCTTTCTTT. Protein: CASMDRGFGTEAFF.

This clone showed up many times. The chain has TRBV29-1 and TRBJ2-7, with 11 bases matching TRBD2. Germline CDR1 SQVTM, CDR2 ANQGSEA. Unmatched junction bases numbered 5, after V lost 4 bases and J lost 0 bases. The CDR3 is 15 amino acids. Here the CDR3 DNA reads TGCAGCGTTGTTGCTAGCGGGAGGATCTCCTACGAGCAGTACTTC. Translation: CSVVASGRISYEQYF.

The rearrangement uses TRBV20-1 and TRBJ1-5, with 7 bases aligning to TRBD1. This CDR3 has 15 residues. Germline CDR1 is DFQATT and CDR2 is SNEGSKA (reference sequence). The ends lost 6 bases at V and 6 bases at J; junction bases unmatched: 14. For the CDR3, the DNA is TGCAGTGCAGATTGCCGACAGGGCCGCTCTCAGCCCCAGCATTTT. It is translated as CSADCRQGRSQPQHF.

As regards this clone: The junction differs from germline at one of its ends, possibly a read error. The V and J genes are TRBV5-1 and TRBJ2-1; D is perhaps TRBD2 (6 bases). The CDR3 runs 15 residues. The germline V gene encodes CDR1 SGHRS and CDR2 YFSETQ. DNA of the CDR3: TGCGCCAGCATCTTGGCCGTTGGGACTGGGAATGAGCAGTTCTTC. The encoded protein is CASILAVGTGNEQFF. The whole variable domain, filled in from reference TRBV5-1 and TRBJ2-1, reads KAGVTQTPRYLIKTRGQQVTLSCSPISGHRSVSWYQQTPGQGLQFLFEYFSETQRNKGNFPGRFSGRQFSNSRSEMNVSTLELGDSALYLCASILAVGTGNEQFFGPGTRLTVL.

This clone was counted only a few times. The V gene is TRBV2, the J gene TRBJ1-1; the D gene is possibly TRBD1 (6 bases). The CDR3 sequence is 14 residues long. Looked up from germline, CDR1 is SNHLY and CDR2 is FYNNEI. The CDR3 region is CSISVRGANTEAFF. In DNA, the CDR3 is TGTTCCATCTCCGTCCGGGGGGCGAACACTGAAGCTTTCTTT.